One and the same sample provided the 32 T cell receptor beta chains below, sequenced in a study of blood T cell repertoires in COVID-19. Measured with immunoSEQ multiplex PCR; TCRdb has only the in-frame clones, and not every one. The sample lists over 250,000 clones; 88% were seen once. The sequenced sample consisted of peripheral blood. These receptors were taken from a woman aged 30 to 39 with acute or convalescent COVID-19.

The chain joins TRBV9 to TRBJ2-5, with 12 bases fitting TRBD1. With V trimmed by 7 bases and J by 4 bases, 8 bases remained unmatched. Per germline, CDR1 SGDLS and CDR2 YYNGEE. The CDR3 totals 15 residues. The CDR3 DNA is TGTGCCAGCGGCGGGGGACAGGGGGCAACAGAGACCCAGTACTTC. It codes for CASGGGQGATETQYF.

The rearrangement joins TRBV18 to TRBJ1-4; TRBD1 matches at 8 bases. Looked up from germline, CDR1 is KGHSH and CDR2 is LQKENI. The CDR3 runs 15 residues. The V gene end was trimmed by 8 bases and the J gene end by 5 bases; junction bases not matched to a gene: 10. In DNA form, the CDR3 reads TGTGCCAGCCGGCTAACAGGGGGAGACAATGAAAAACTGTTTTTT. This codes for CASRLTGGDNEKLFF.

The chain couples TRBV5-6 to TRBJ1-1, with 9 bases fitting TRBD1. The V gene end was trimmed by 0 bases and the J gene end by 9 bases; junction bases not matched to a gene: 12. The V gene's germline CDR1 is SGHDT and CDR2 YYEEEE. The length of the CDR3 is 16 residues. The CDR3 nucleotides are TGTGCCAGCAGCTTGGCGGGGGGACAGGGCGCAGGGAAAGCTTTCTTT. Protein: CASSLAGGQGAGKAFF.

V gene TRBV4-3 combines with J gene TRBJ1-6, with TRBD1 as a possible D gene (6 bases). V was cut by 0 bases and J by 7 bases, with 10 bases left in between. This CDR3 spans 15 amino acids. The germline CDR1 and CDR2 sequences are LGHNA and YSLEER. The CDR3 loop reads CASSQETGRNSPLHF. For the CDR3, the DNA is TGCGCCAGCAGCCAAGAGACAGGCCGAAATTCACCCCTCCACTTT.

The chain uses TRBV27 and TRBJ1-5; weak D call: TRBD1 (6 bases). The CDR3 runs 16 residues. The germline V gene has CDR1 MNHEY and CDR2 SMNVEV (reference sequence). V lost 5 bases and J lost 2, with 16 bases in between. The CDR3 sequence: CASSATEQGGNQPQHF. Written as DNA, the CDR3 is TGTGCCAGCAGTGCGACAGAACAGGGTGGCAATCAGCCCCAGCATTTT.

The chain combines TRBV15 with TRBJ1-2; TRBD1 might be the D (6 bases). Trimming cost V 1 base and J 2 bases, with 14 bases left between them. Germline-derived CDR1 and CDR2 are LNHNV and YYDKDF (reference sequence). CDR3 length: 16 residues. The CDR3, as DNA: TGTGCCACCAGCAGAGGGACAGACCAATGGAACTATGGCTACACCTTC. Translating it yields CATSRGTDQWNYGYTF.

The chain is built from TRBV18 and TRBJ1-5; no reliable D call. Germline assignment: CDR1 KGHSH and CDR2 LQKENI. V lost 2 bases and J 1 base, leaving 6 bases between the germline ends. This CDR3 has 14 residues. Here the CDR3 DNA reads TGTGCCAGCTCACCATTCTCCAGCAATCAGCCCCAGCATTTT. It encodes CASSPFSSNQPQHF.

The CDR3 DNA is TGCGCCAGCAGCTTGATACGCTCGGGGACTTCCCTAGCCAAAAACATTCAGTACTTC. Residues: CASSLIRSGTSLAKNIQYF. The chain couples TRBV5-1 to TRBJ2-4, with D possibly matching TRBD2 (6 bases). The CDR3 extends over 19 amino acids. The ends were cut back, 1 base at V and 0 bases at J, with 20 bases in the middle. Germline CDR1 reads SGHRS; CDR2 reads YFSETQ. Filled out from reference TRBV5-1 and TRBJ2-4, the complete variable domain reads KAGVTQTPRYLIKTRGQQVTLSCSPISGHRSVSWYQQTPGQGLQFLFEYFSETQRNKGNFPGRFSGRQFSNSRSEMNVSTLELGDSALYLCASSLIRSGTSLAKNIQYFGAGTRLSVL.

The V call is TRBV29-1, the J call TRBJ1-2, with a tentative D call TRBD1 (5 bases). The V end lost 4 bases, the J end lost 3 bases, and 9 bases lay between the germline ends. The CDR3 covers 12 residues. The germline V gene encodes CDR1 SQVTM and CDR2 ANQGSEA. The CDR3 coding sequence is TGCAGCGTTGCGGCGGGGGACTATGGCTACACCTTC. The encoded protein is CSVAAGDYGYTF. Variable domain in full (rest from reference TRBV29-1 and TRBJ1-2): SAVISQKPSRDICQRGTSLTIQCQVDSQVTMMFWYRQQPGQSLTLIATANQGSEATYESGFVIDKFPISRPNLTFSTLTVSNMSPEDSSIYLCSVAAGDYGYTFGSGTRLTVV.

The chain has TRBV18 and TRBJ2-2; TRBD2 might be the D (6 bases). The V gene's germline CDR1 is KGHSH and CDR2 LQKENI. The V end was cut by 5 bases, the J end by 6 bases, with 13 bases between. This CDR3 spans 14 amino acids. Written as DNA, the CDR3 is TGTGCCAGCTCATCCCGCACGGGGGCCGGGGAGCTGTTTTTT. This sequence encodes CASSSRTGAGELFF.

The V and J genes are TRBV9 and TRBJ2-5, with TRBD2 matching 12 bases. After removal of 0 bases from V and 4 bases from J, the junction contained 7 bases not matched to a gene. The CDR3 extends over 17 amino acids. Per germline, CDR1 SGDLS and CDR2 YYNGEE. This CDR3 reads CASSVEGLAGGRETQYF. Here the CDR3 DNA reads TGTGCCAGCAGCGTAGAAGGTCTAGCGGGAGGGCGAGAGACCCAGTACTTC.

The CDR3 DNA reads TGTGCCGGGCCAGGGGGCGGTTACGAGCAGTACTTC. Its protein is CAGPGGGYEQYF. The genes are TRBV19 and TRBJ2-7; 8 nucleotides agree with TRBD1. Germline CDR1 is LNHDA and CDR2 is SQIVND (reference sequence). The V gene end was trimmed by 11 bases and the J gene end by 4 bases; junction bases not matched to a gene: 7. CDR3 size: 12 residues.

This clone was observed a handful of times. The V and J genes are TRBV19 and TRBJ2-2; TRBD1 agrees at 9 bases. Trimming removed 6 bases from V and 7 bases from J; junction bases left unmatched: 15. The CDR3 is made up of 17 amino acids. Germline lookup yields CDR1 LNHDA and CDR2 SQIVND (reference sequence). The CDR3 bases are TGTGCCAGTAGCCCATGGCGGGACAGGGAAAGTATCGGGGAGCTGTTTTTT. Protein: CASSPWRDRESIGELFF. The complete variable domain, with remaining parts taken from reference TRBV19 and TRBJ2-2, reads DGGITQSPKYLFRKEGQNVTLSCEQNLNHDAMYWYRQDPGQGLRLIYYSQIVNDFQKGDIAEGYSVSREKKESFPLTVTSAQKNPTAFYLCASSPWRDRESIGELFFGEGSRLTVL.

The V and J genes are TRBV19 and TRBJ1-2; D call uncertain. Germline CDR1 reads LNHDA; CDR2 reads SQIVND (reference sequence). The CDR3 extends over 14 amino acids. V was cut by 5 bases and J by 4 bases, with 14 bases left in between. CDR3 sequence reads: CASSDHRDFYGYTF. CDR3 nucleotides: TGTGCCAGTAGTGATCACCGGGATTTCTATGGCTACACCTTC.

This chain links TRBV29-1 with TRBJ1-1; possibly TRBD1 for D (6 bases). Between the trimmed V and J ends, which lost 7 bases and 1 base, there was a span of 13 bases. The CDR3 loop spans 13 amino acids. CDR1 is SQVTM, CDR2 ANQGSEA, per germline. The CDR3 DNA sequence: TGCAGCGCCAGAACAGGGACGAACACTGAAGCTTTCTTT. Protein: CSARTGTNTEAFF.

This chain connects TRBV5-6 to TRBJ1-2, with D possibly TRBD1 on 5 matching bases. The CDR3 is 11 residues long. In germline, CDR1 is SGHDT, CDR2 YYEEEE. Trimming removed 2 bases at V and 12 bases at J, with 11 bases between. The CDR3 DNA sequence: TGTGCCAGCAGCTTTCAGGGTGGTGACACCTTC. Its translation: CASSFQGGDTF.

The CDR3 here is CASSSSRGYGETQYF. The CDR3 DNA is TGTGCCAGCAGCTCGAGCAGGGGGTACGGCGAGACCCAGTACTTC. This sequence joins TRBV5-4 and TRBJ2-5; 7 nucleotides agree with TRBD1. CDR1 SGHNT and CDR2 YYREEE come from the germline V gene (reference sequence). The CDR3 is made up of 15 amino acids. V shed 3 bases, J shed 5 bases, and the junction held 10 bases outside the gene matches.

Details on this clone: Sequence at one end of the junction differs from germline and may be a read error. The V and J genes are TRBV6-7 and TRBJ2-2; TRBD1 matches at 7 bases. TRBV6-7 is an open reading frame, and its role is uncertain. The CDR3 consists of 13 residues. As DNA, the CDR3 is TGTGCCAGCAGGGGGACAGAACACCGGGGAGCTGTTTTT. Translation: CASRGTEHRGAVF.

The chain combines TRBV6-2 or TRBV6-3 with TRBJ2-3; 7 nucleotides align to TRBD2. With 5 bases clipped from V and 0 bases from J, the junction kept 8 bases outside the gene matches. Per the germline V gene, CDR1 is MNHEY and CDR2 is SVGEGT. This CDR3 contains 16 residues. CDR3 coding DNA: TGTGCCAGCAGTACTTATGCGGGAGTTAGCACAGATACGCAGTATTTT. Its protein product is CASSTYAGVSTDTQYF.

This chain links TRBV18 with TRBJ1-4, with 10 positions matching TRBD1. The germline gives CDR1 KGHSH, CDR2 LQKENI. V shed 8 bases and J 10 bases; nucleotides not matched to a gene: 19. The length of the CDR3 is 17 residues. The CDR3 nucleotides are TGTGCCAGCACCGGACAGGGGGAGGCCTACCTTCCTACAAAACTGTTTTTT. Its protein is CASTGQGEAYLPTKLFF. The complete variable domain, with remaining parts taken from reference TRBV18 and TRBJ1-4, reads NAGVMQNPRHLVRRRGQEARLRCSPMKGHSHVYWYRQLPEEGLKFMVYLQKENIIDESGMPKERFSAEFPKEGPSILRIQQVVRGDSAAYFCASTGQGEAYLPTKLFFGSGTQLSVL.

The chain employs TRBV7-2 and TRBJ2-1; 7 bases fit TRBD2. After removal of 1 base from V and 6 bases from J, the junction contained 9 bases not matched to a gene. Germline V gene data show CDR1 as SGHTA and CDR2 as FQGNSA. The CDR3 contains 16 residues. For the CDR3, the DNA is TGTGCCAGCAGCTTAGGGAGTTTCGGACTAGGCAATGAGCAGTTCTTC. It encodes CASSLGSFGLGNEQFF.

The rearrangement joins TRBV27 to TRBJ2-3, with 11 bases aligning to TRBD2. J was trimmed by 2 bases and V by 6 bases; bases with no gene match: 4. The CDR3 sequence is 15 residues long. Per germline, CDR1 MNHEY and CDR2 SMNVEV (reference sequence). The CDR3: CASRRTSGSTDTQYF. The DNA of the CDR3 is TGTGCCAGCAGGAGGACTAGCGGGTCCACAGATACGCAGTATTTT.

The chain combines TRBV7-9 with TRBJ2-7; the D gene is possibly TRBD2 (6 bases). The CDR3 spans 15 residues. Germline loops: CDR1 SEHNR, CDR2 FQNEAQ (reference sequence). V was cut by 5 bases and J by 3 bases, with 17 bases left in between. The CDR3 bases are TGTGCCAGCAGCCCCCCCGGAGGGGTATTCTACGAGCAGTACTTC. Translating gives CASSPPGGVFYEQYF.

This clone appeared once. V usage is TRBV6-5 and J usage is TRBJ1-5; 7 bases align to TRBD1. Trimming took 8 bases from V and 2 from J; bases not matched to a gene: 6. The CDR3 runs 14 residues. Germline CDR1 MNHEY, CDR2 SVGAGI. The CDR3 protein is CASGDRVGNQPQHF. As DNA, the CDR3 is TGTGCCAGCGGCGACAGGGTGGGCAATCAGCCCCAGCATTTT.

The V and J genes are TRBV7-2 and TRBJ2-7, with no clear D. V dropped 4 bases and J dropped 4 bases, with 8 bases sitting between them. CDR3 length: 12 amino acids. Germline-derived CDR1 and CDR2 are SGHTA and FQGNSA. In nucleotides, the CDR3 is TGTGCCAGCAGCTCCTATAAGTACGAGCAGTACTTC. Translating gives CASSSYKYEQYF.

The rearrangement links TRBV29-1 to TRBJ2-3; 7 nucleotides line up with TRBD2. The junction had 15 bases not matched to a gene; V was cut back by 4 bases and J by 2 bases. Germline CDR1 and CDR2: SQVTM and ANQGSEA. The CDR3 is 17 residues long. The CDR3 DNA reads as TGCAGCGTTGTGCATAGGGACTACCAACCCGACACAGATACGCAGTATTTT. Amino acid sequence: CSVVHRDYQPDTDTQYF.

The V and J genes are TRBV5-5 and TRBJ1-5; tentative D call: TRBD1 (5 bases). Germline V CDR1 and CDR2: SGHKS, YYEKEE (reference sequence). The CDR3 spans 15 residues. The V gene lost 0 bases and the J gene lost 1 base, with 8 bases spanning the gap. CDR3 loop: CASSLGGQSNQPQHF. The CDR3 nucleotides are TGTGCCAGCAGCTTGGGGGGCCAAAGCAATCAGCCCCAGCATTTT. The variable domain in full, with the rest retrieved from reference TRBV5-5 and TRBJ1-5, is DAGVTQSPTHLIKTRGQQVTLRCSPISGHKSVSWYQQVLGQGPQFIFQYYEKEERGRGNFPDRFSARQFPNYSSELNVNALLLGDSALYLCASSLGGQSNQPQHFGDGTRLSIL.

This sequence joins TRBV25-1 and TRBJ1-1; D is perhaps TRBD1 (5 bases). Trimming took 6 bases from V and 0 from J, leaving 5 bases between them. The CDR3 length is 12 residues. CDR1 is MGHDK and CDR2 is SYGVNS in the germline V gene. CDR3 nucleotide sequence: TGTGCCAGCAGACAGGTGAACACTGAAGCTTTCTTT. It is translated as CASRQVNTEAFF.

This chain joins TRBV5-4 and TRBJ1-1, with D perhaps TRBD1 (6 bases). In germline, CDR1 is SGHNT, CDR2 YYREEE (reference sequence). CDR3 size: 14 residues. With 0 bases removed from V and 5 bases from J, the gap between germline ends came to 11 bases. The CDR3 here is CASSLDRVDTEAFF. The CDR3 DNA is TGTGCCAGCAGCTTGGACAGGGTGGATACTGAAGCTTTCTTT. The whole variable domain, remainder taken from reference TRBV5-4 and TRBJ1-1, is ETGVTQSPTHLIKTRGQQVTLRCSSQSGHNTVSWYQQALGQGPQFIFQYYREEENGRGNFPPRFSGLQFPNYSSELNVNALELDDSALYLCASSLDRVDTEAFFGQGTRLTVV.

This chain uses TRBV10-2 with TRBJ2-1, with 7 nucleotides matching TRBD2. The V segment lost 3 bases and the J segment 0 bases; nucleotides outside the gene matches: 5. The CDR3 is 16 residues long. Germline V lookup: CDR1 WSHSY, CDR2 SAAADI. In DNA, the CDR3 is TGCGCCAGCAGTGATCTTGGACTAGTCTCCTACAATGAGCAGTTCTTC. Protein sequence: CASSDLGLVSYNEQFF.

This sequence joins TRBV18 and TRBJ2-1, with 7 bases that match TRBD2. This CDR3 comprises 18 residues. J gave up 8 bases and V 4 bases, and 20 bases lay outside the gene matches. Germline CDR1 and CDR2: KGHSH and LQKENI. The CDR3 coding sequence is TGTGCCAGCTCACTAAAATCTAGCGGAGTAGGATTGTCCCATGAGCAGTTCTTC. Its protein is CASSLKSSGVGLSHEQFF.

In regard to this clone: The junction departs from the called germline gene at one end, perhaps through a read error. The chain joins TRBV4-1 to TRBJ2-7, with 10 bases fitting TRBD2. Germline CDR1 MGHRA, CDR2 YSYEKL. CDR3 length: 13 residues. CDR3: CASSQDLLAGVNF. The CDR3 DNA follows: TGCGCCAGCAGCCAAGATCTCCTAGCGGGAGTGAACTTC.